These T cell receptor beta chains were read from a single sample in a study of technical replicates of blood from four donors. This table comes from immunoSEQ multiplex PCR, and its TCRdb copy is limited to in-frame clones, with some not included. The sample includes 81,000 or so clones, around 96% of them seen just once. Specimen: T cells isolated from PBMCs. Source of these receptors: a human donor in good health. Each CDR3 is given with its conserved first and last residue. Fields, in order: D gene, J gene, V gene, clone size, CDR3 protein, CDR3 DNA. The D gene is left open where the match is weak. Expanded clones are given a class, and other clones once, few, many or no size at all.

>TRBD1|TRBJ2-1|TRBV25-1|.
CASSEGKNRGPYNEQFF
TGTGCCAGCAGTGAGGGAAAGAACAGGGGGCCCTACAATGAGCAGTTCTTC
>TRBD2|TRBJ2-3|TRBV6-5|.
CASSYSASGLTDTQYF
TGTGCCAGCAGTTACTCGGCTAGCGGGCTCACAGATACGCAGTATTTT
>.|TRBJ1-2|TRBV30|.
CAWSGGYGYTF
TGTGCCTGGAGTGGAGGGTATGGCTACACCTTC
>.|TRBJ1-5|TRBV28|.
CASSLHVPGSWDNQPQHF
TGTGCCAGCAGTTTACACGTTCCGGGGAGTTGGGACAATCAGCCCCAGCATTTT
>TRBD2|TRBJ2-1|TRBV28|.
CASSLSTSGSNEQFF
TGTGCCAGCAGTTTATCGACTAGCGGGAGTAATGAGCAGTTCTTC
>.|TRBJ2-7|TRBV19|.
CASSIGWDTAYEQYF
TGTGCCAGTAGTATCGGGTGGGACACTGCGTACGAGCAGTACTTC
>TRBD2|TRBJ2-7|TRBV28|.
CASSSRSLAGASREQYF
TGTGCCAGCAGCTCTCGCAGCCTAGCGGGAGCCTCTAGGGAGCAGTACTTC
>.|TRBJ2-3|TRBV7-8|.
CASSLAGGTDTQYF
TGTGCCAGCAGCTTAGCGGGGGGTACAGATACGCAGTATTTT
>.|TRBJ1-1|TRBV29-1|.
CSVPRGRTANTEAFF
TGCAGCGTTCCCCGGGGGAGGACGGCGAACACTGAAGCTTTCTTT
>.|TRBJ1-2|TRBV6-5|.
CATAKEGRGSYGYTF
TGTGCCACGGCAAAGGAGGGGCGGGGGAGCTATGGCTACACCTTC
>.|TRBJ2-7|TRBV5-1|.
CASRYRAGYEQYF
TGCGCCAGCAGATACAGGGCGGGTTACGAGCAGTACTTC
>.|TRBJ1-1|TRBV6-6|.
CASSYREGDTEAFF
TGTGCCAGCAGTTACCGGGAGGGAGACACTGAAGCTTTCTTT
>.|TRBJ2-1|TRBV19|.
CASSALETEQQFF
TGTGCCAGTAGTGCCCTAGAAACGGAGCAGCAGTTCTTC
>TRBD1|TRBJ2-7|TRBV28|.
CASSQWTGENF
TGTGCCAGCAGTCAATGGACAGGGGAGAACTTC
>.|TRBJ2-2|TRBV7-9|.
CASRQSGPRTGELFF
TGTGCCAGCAGGCAAAGCGGGCCACGGACCGGGGAGCTGTTTTTT
>.|TRBJ2-7|TRBV2|.
CASTEGTVPYEQYF
TGTGCCAGCACCGAAGGCACAGTTCCCTACGAGCAGTACTTC
>.|TRBJ1-1|TRBV10-1|.
CASSEREDTEAFF
TGCGCCAGCAGTGAAAGGGAGGACACTGAAGCTTTCTTT
>TRBD2|TRBJ2-3|TRBV5-4|.
CASSSSSGTSTDTQYF
TGTGCCAGCAGCTCCTCAAGCGGGACTAGCACAGATACGCAGTATTTT
>.|TRBJ1-5|TRBV7-3|.
CASSFINQPQHF
TGTGCCAGCAGCTTTATTAATCAGCCCCAGCATTTT
>.|TRBJ2-7|TRBV27|once
CASSGTPAYEQYF
TGTGCCAGCAGTGGGACTCCTGCCTACGAGCAGTACTTC
>TRBD1|TRBJ2-2|TRBV5-1|.
CASSFRQGNGELFF
TGCGCCAGCAGCTTCAGACAGGGGAACGGGGAGCTGTTTTTT
>.|TRBJ2-7|TRBV5-4|.
CASSFRDNSYEQYF
TGTGCCAGCAGCTTCAGGGACAACTCCTACGAGCAGTACTTC
>TRBD2|TRBJ2-1|TRBV7-9|.
CASSLRQRGLYNEQFF
TGTGCCAGCAGCTTACGTCAGCGGGGACTTTACAATGAGCAGTTCTTC
>.|TRBJ1-5|TRBV4-1|once
CASSQGRGRRSQPQHF
TGCGCCAGCAGCCAAGGGCGGGGGAGAAGAAGTCAGCCCCAGCATTTT
>.|TRBJ2-1|TRBV5-6|.
CASTTRGSGQFF
TGTGCCAGCACCACACGGGGGAGTGGTCAGTTCTTC
>.|TRBJ2-5|TRBV29-1|.
CSVVFVAETQYF
TGCAGCGTTGTATTTGTGGCAGAGACCCAGTACTTC
>.|TRBJ2-2|TRBV10-1|.
CASSDRGTGELFF
TGCGCCAGCAGTGACAGGGGCACCGGGGAGCTGTTTTTT
>TRBD1|TRBJ2-1|TRBV11-3|once
CASSDRWTGFHNEQFF
TGTGCCAGCAGCGACCGTTGGACAGGGTTCCACAATGAGCAGTTCTTC
>.|TRBJ2-1|TRBV29-1|.
CSVRKDSGYSYNEQFF
TGCAGCGTCAGGAAAGATAGCGGTTACTCCTACAATGAGCAGTTCTTC
>.|TRBJ2-5|TRBV5-1|.
CASSLSSETQYF
TGCGCCAGCAGCTTGAGTAGTGAGACCCAGTACTTC
>.|TRBJ2-2|TRBV9|.
CASSVDQGNTGELFF
TGTGCCAGCAGCGTAGATCAGGGGAACACCGGGGAGCTGTTTTTT
>.|TRBJ1-4|TRBV5-6|.
CASSLGPGEKLFF
TGTGCCAGCAGCTTGGGCCCGGGGGAAAAACTGTTTTTT
>TRBD2|TRBJ2-3|TRBV14|once
CASSPTSGLTLSDTQYF
TGTGCCAGCAGCCCTACTAGCGGGTTAACCTTGTCGGATACGCAGTATTTT
>TRBD2|TRBJ2-3|TRBV5-1|.
CASSIGLAGNTDTQYF
TGCGCCAGCAGCATCGGACTAGCGGGGAACACAGATACGCAGTATTTT
>.|TRBJ2-7|TRBV27|.
CASRAYRDNFYEQYF
TGTGCCAGCAGAGCTTACCGGGACAATTTCTACGAGCAGTACTTC
>TRBD1|TRBJ1-2|TRBV4-1|.
CASSPRDRVGDGYTF
TGCGCCAGCAGCCCCCGGGACAGGGTAGGGGATGGCTACACCTTC
>TRBD1|TRBJ2-5|TRBV18|.
CASSSDRGEETQYF
TGTGCCAGCTCATCAGACAGGGGCGAAGAGACCCAGTACTTC
>.|TRBJ2-2|TRBV2|.
CASTENPAGIAGELFF
TGTGCCAGCACCGAAAATCCGGCAGGGATAGCCGGGGAGCTGTTTTTT
>.|TRBJ2-5|TRBV7-9|.
CASSYRQETQYF
TGTGCCAGCAGTTACAGACAAGAGACCCAGTACTTC
>TRBD1|TRBJ1-2|TRBV5-6|.
CASHQGGLYGYTF
TGTGCCAGCCACCAGGGGGGTCTCTATGGCTACACCTTC